Described below is a single T cell receptor beta chain sequence and its context. Its antigen is unknown. Other DNA sequences in this specimen translate into the identical CDR3. The sample comes from a study of beta chain features in type 1 diabetes. Study-wide results and caveats: Shortening of TCRB CDR3s, moderate but significant, appeared in all four CD4+ subsets of Type 1 diabetes patients. Cells with high TCR expression could be over-represented when cDNA is sequenced.

Every bit of the isolated RNA underwent reverse transcription, so sequencing read expressed TCRB transcripts. The study sequenced naive, central memory and regulatory T cell samples to an average of around 3.4 million reads. Assay used: immunoSEQ multiplex PCR; TCRdb lists only in-frame clones, some missing. The table includes 500,000 to 800,000 clones, around 11% detected once. The CDR3 length is 13 residues. V was clipped by 2 bases and J by 2 bases, with 7 bases between them. Germline CDR1 GTSNPN, CDR2 SVGIG (reference sequence). The clonotype comes from a young man with type 1 diabetes. The chain carries TRBV30 and TRBJ1-3; a possible D gene is TRBD1 (5 bases). The sample comprised naive CD4+ T cells from blood. CDR3 in DNA: TGTGCCTGGAGTTCGGGACCTGGAAACACCATATATTTT. Protein: CAWSSGPGNTIYF. The full variable domain, in which reference TRBV30 and TRBJ1-3 provide the parts outside the CDR3, is SQTIHQWPATLVQPVGSPLSLECTVEGTSNPNLYWYRQAAGRGLQLLFYSVGIGQISSEVPQNLSASRPQDRQFILSSKKLLLSDSGFYLCAWSSGPGNTIYFGEGSWLTVV.